Presented here are 11 T cell receptor beta chains from one specimen sequenced in a study of OX40 agonist ivuxolimab in advanced cancers. The library was produced with the immunoSEQ multiplex PCR assay. This is the immuneACCESS table as TCRdb keeps it, with only in-frame sequences that have V and J called. A part of the clones is gone; compared with another copy, unresolved V genes explain less than half, and the rest is unexplained. The sample includes some 81,000 clones, with roughly 84% observed a single time. The ten top clones hold 6.2% of the sample. The specimen comprised CD4+ or CD8+ T cells sorted from blood, sampled in a trial of the OX40 agonist ivuxolimab. Receptors originate from an adult with an advanced solid tumor such as melanoma, head and neck, liver or kidney cancer.

This rearrangement joins TRBV19 to TRBJ2-3; perhaps TRBD2 as D (6 bases). Trimming took 6 bases from V and 0 from J, leaving 19 bases between them. There are 17 residues in the CDR3. Germline values: CDR1 LNHDA, CDR2 SQIVND (reference sequence). This CDR3 reads CASRKDLLGTSTDTQYF. The CDR3 DNA reads as TGTGCCAGTAGAAAAGATCTTCTGGGGACTAGCACAGATACGCAGTATTTT.

The V gene is TRBV15, the J gene TRBJ2-6; D gene unclear. Germline CDR1 LNHNV, CDR2 YYDKDF (reference sequence). The CDR3 extends over 14 amino acids. V was trimmed by 6 bases and J by 4 bases, leaving 10 bases between them. The CDR3 sequence: CATRSATGANVLTF. The CDR3 nucleotides read TGTGCCACCAGAAGCGCCACCGGGGCCAACGTCCTGACTTTC.

The rearrangement joins TRBV5-5 to TRBJ1-1, with D possibly TRBD1 on 5 matching bases. This CDR3 region has 14 residues. Trimming removed 1 base at V and 4 bases at J, with 11 bases between. Germline loops: CDR1 SGHKS, CDR2 YYEKEE (reference sequence). CDR3 loop: CASSLWGAGTEAFF. The DNA for the CDR3 is TGTGCCAGCAGCTTGTGGGGCGCGGGCACTGAAGCTTTCTTT.

The V call is TRBV2, the J call TRBJ1-4; a possible D gene is TRBD1 (6 bases). CDR1 and CDR2 from the germline V gene are SNHLY and FYNNEI. This CDR3 comprises 16 residues. V was clipped by 4 bases and J by 2 bases, with 14 bases between them. In DNA form, the CDR3 reads TGTGCCAGCAGTGGTGGGGGGCTTGGGACTAATGAAAAACTGTTTTTT. It translates to CASSGGGLGTNEKLFF.

The chain uses TRBV19 and TRBJ1-2; D uncertain. CDR1 and CDR2 (germline): LNHDA, SQIVND (reference sequence). The CDR3 extends over 12 amino acids. Between the trimmed V and J ends, which lost 5 bases and 8 bases, there was a span of 12 bases. In DNA form, the CDR3 reads TGTGCCAGTAGTCTCTGGTATGAAGGCTACACCTTC. Translated, it gives CASSLWYEGYTF.

The chain recombines TRBV7-8 with TRBJ2-3; 15 bases map to TRBD2. Germline CDR1 reads SGHVS; CDR2 reads FQNEAQ. With 5 bases clipped from V and 2 bases from J, the junction kept 8 bases outside the gene matches. The CDR3 is 18 residues long. For the CDR3, the DNA is TGTGCCAGCAGCCTGACTGGACTAGCGGGAGGGTTCACAGATACGCAGTATTTT. It codes for CASSLTGLAGGFTDTQYF.

This rearrangement joins TRBV7-6 to TRBJ1-1; weak D call: TRBD1 (5 bases). From germline, CDR1 is SGHVS and CDR2 FNYEAQ. Deletions cut 5 bases from V and 2 bases from J, with 12 bases between. The CDR3 consists of 14 residues. In DNA form, the CDR3 reads TGTGCCAGCAGCCAACCCCAGGGAAACACTGAAGCTTTCTTT. This gives the protein CASSQPQGNTEAFF.

The chain uses TRBV5-4 and TRBJ2-5; maybe TRBD1 (6 bases). The V end was cut by 4 bases, the J end by 1 base, with 14 bases between. The germline CDR1 and CDR2 sequences are SGHNT and YYREEE (reference sequence). The CDR3 has 15 residues. The CDR3 nucleotides read TGTGCCAGCAGCCCATTATCGGACAGCCAAGAGACCCAGTACTTC. Translated: CASSPLSDSQETQYF.

The chain combines TRBV5-5 with TRBJ1-2, with D possibly matching TRBD1 (5 bases). Germline V lookup: CDR1 SGHKS, CDR2 YYEKEE (reference sequence). The CDR3 loop spans 13 amino acids. V was shortened by 0 bases and J by 8 bases, with 11 bases between the two germline ends. The CDR3 bases are TGTGCCAGCAGCTTGGTGACAGCCCGAGGCTACACCTTC. It translates to CASSLVTARGYTF.

For this clone: Other DNA sequences in the sample encode the same CDR3. The chain is built from TRBV30 and TRBJ2-7; 8 positions agree with TRBD2. The germline V gene has CDR1 GTSNPN and CDR2 SVGIG (reference sequence). The V segment lost 0 bases and the J segment 6 bases; nucleotides outside the gene matches: 13. The CDR3 has 16 amino acids. The CDR3 bases are TGTGCCTGGAGTGTTCGGCGGGGGGCGTGGGGAGGCGAGCAGTACTTC. Its protein is CAWSVRRGAWGGEQYF.

The rearrangement joins TRBV18 to TRBJ1-1; 9 bases line up with TRBD1. CDR1 and CDR2 (germline): KGHSH, LQKENI. The trim removed 4 bases at V and 4 bases at J, leaving 4 bases unmatched. The CDR3 sequence is 14 residues long. The CDR3 region is CASSLGQGVTEAFF. In DNA, the CDR3 is TGTGCCAGCTCACTGGGACAGGGTGTCACTGAAGCTTTCTTT.